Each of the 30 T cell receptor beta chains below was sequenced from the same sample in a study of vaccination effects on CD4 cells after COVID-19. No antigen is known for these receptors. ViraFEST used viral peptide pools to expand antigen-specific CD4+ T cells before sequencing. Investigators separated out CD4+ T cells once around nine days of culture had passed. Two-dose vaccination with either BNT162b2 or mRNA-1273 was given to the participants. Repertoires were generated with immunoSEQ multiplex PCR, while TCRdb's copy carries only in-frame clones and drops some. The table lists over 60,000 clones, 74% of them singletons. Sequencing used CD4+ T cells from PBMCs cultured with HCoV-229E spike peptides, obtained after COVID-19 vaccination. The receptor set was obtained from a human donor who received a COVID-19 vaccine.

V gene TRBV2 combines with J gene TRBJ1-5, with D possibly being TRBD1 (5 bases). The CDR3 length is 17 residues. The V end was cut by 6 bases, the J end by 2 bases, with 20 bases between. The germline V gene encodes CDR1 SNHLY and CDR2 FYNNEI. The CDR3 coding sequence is TGTGCCAGCAGAGAATTATTCAGGGCCTCTGGCAATCAGCCCCAGCATTTT. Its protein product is CASRELFRASGNQPQHF.

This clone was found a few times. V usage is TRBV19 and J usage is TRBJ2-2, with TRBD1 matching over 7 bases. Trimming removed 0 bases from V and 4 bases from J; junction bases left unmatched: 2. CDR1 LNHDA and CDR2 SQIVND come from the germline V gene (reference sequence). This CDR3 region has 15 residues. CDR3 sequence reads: CASSIDGTATGELFF. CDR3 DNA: TGTGCCAGTAGTATAGACGGGACAGCCACCGGGGAGCTGTTTTTT.

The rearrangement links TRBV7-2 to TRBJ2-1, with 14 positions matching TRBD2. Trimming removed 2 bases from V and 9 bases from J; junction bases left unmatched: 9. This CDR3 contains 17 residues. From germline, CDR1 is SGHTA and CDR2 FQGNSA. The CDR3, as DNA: TGTGCCAGCAGCTTACGACTAGCGGGGGGGCCCATCGGTGAGCAGTTCTTC. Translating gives CASSLRLAGGPIGEQFF.

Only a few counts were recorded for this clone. CDR3 DNA: TGTGCCAGCAGTACAGGGGGCCCTAAGCAGTACGTC. Translation: CASSTGGPKQYV. This chain uses TRBV6-5 with TRBJ2-7; 9 nucleotides align to TRBD1. The length of the CDR3 is 12 residues. J gave up 8 bases and V 5 bases, and 4 bases lay outside the gene matches. Germline V lookup: CDR1 MNHEY, CDR2 SVGAGI.

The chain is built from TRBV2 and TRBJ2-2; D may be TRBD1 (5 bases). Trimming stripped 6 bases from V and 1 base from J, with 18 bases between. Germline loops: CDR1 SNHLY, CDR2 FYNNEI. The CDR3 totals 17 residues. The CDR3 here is CASSPIFLQGNTGELFF. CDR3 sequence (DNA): TGTGCCAGCAGCCCGATATTTCTTCAGGGGAACACCGGGGAGCTGTTTTTT.

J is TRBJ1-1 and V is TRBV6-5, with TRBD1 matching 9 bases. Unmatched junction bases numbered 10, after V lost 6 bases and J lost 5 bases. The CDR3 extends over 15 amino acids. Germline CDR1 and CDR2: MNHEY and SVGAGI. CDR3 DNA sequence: TGTGCCAGCAGCGACAAACAGGGGGCGCGGACTGAAGCTTTCTTT. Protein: CASSDKQGARTEAFF.

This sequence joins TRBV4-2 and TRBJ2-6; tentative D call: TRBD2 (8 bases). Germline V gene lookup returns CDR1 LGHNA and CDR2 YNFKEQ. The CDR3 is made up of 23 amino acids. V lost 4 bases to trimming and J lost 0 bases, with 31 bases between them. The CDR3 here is CASSLPPGQAWSGGSSGANVLTF. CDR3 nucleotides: TGTGCCAGCAGCCTGCCCCCTGGACAGGCATGGAGCGGGGGAAGCTCTGGGGCCAACGTCCTGACTTTC.

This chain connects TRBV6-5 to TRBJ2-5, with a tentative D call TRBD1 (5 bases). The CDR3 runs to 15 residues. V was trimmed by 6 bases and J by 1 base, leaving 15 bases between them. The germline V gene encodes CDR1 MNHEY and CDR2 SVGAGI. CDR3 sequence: CASSRDSYSQETQYF. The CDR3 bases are TGTGCCAGCAGCCGCGACAGTTATTCCCAAGAGACCCAGTACTTC.

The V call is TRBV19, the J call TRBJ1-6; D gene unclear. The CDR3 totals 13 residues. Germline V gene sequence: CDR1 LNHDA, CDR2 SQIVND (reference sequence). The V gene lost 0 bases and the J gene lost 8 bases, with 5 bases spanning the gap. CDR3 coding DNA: TGTGCCAGTAGTATAGACCGAGATTCACCCCTCCACTTT. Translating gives CASSIDRDSPLHF.

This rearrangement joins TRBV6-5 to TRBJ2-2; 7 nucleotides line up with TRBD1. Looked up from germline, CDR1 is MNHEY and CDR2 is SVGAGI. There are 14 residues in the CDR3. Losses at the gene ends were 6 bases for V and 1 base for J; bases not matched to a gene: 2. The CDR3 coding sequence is TGTGCCAGCAGCCGGACAGGGAACACCGGGGAGCTGTTTTTT. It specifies CASSRTGNTGELFF.

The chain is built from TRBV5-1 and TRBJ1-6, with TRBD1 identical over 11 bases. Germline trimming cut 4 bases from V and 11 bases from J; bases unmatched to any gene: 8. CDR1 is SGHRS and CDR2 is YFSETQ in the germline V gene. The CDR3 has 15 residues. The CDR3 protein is CASSEGQGGVAPLHF. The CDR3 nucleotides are TGCGCCAGCAGCGAGGGACAGGGGGGTGTGGCACCCCTCCACTTT.

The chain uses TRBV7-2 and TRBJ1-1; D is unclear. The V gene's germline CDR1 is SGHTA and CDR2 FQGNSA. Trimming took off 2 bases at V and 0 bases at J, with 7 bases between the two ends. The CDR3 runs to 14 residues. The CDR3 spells CASSLLGMNTEAFF. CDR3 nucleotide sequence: TGTGCCAGCAGCTTATTAGGGATGAACACTGAAGCTTTCTTT.

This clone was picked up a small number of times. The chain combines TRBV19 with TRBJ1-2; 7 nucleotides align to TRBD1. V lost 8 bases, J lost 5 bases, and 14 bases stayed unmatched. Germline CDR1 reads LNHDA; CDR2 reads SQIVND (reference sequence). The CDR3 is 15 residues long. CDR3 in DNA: TGTGCCAGTTCCTTACGTTTACAGGGGATGTATGGCTACACCTTC. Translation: CASSLRLQGMYGYTF.

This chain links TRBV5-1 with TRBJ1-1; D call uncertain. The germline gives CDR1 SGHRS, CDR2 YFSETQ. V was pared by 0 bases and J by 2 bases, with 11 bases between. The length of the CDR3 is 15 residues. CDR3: CASSLALTVNTEAFF. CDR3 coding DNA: TGCGCCAGCAGCTTGGCCCTGACGGTAAACACTGAAGCTTTCTTT.

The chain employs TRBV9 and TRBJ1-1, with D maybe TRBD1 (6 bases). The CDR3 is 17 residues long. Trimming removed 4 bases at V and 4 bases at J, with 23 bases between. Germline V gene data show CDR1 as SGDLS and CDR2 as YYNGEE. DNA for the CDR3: TGTGCCAGCAGCCCCAGTGGTTGGGGGCAAGTGGGCACTGAAGCTTTCTTT. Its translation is CASSPSGWGQVGTEAFF.

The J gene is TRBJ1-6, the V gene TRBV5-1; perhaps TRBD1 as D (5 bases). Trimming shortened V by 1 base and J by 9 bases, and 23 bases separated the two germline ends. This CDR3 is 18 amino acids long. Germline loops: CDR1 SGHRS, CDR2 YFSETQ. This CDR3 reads CASSLSATGETLSSPLHF. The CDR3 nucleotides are TGCGCCAGCAGCTTGAGTGCTACAGGCGAAACGCTTAGTTCACCCCTCCACTTT.

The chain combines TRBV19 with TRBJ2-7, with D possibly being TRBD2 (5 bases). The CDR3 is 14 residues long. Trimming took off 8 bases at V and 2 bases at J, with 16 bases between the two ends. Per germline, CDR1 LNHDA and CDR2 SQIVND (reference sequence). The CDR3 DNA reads TGTGCCAGTCCCCGGACTCAGATAGCCTACGAGCAGTACGTC. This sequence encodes CASPRTQIAYEQYV.

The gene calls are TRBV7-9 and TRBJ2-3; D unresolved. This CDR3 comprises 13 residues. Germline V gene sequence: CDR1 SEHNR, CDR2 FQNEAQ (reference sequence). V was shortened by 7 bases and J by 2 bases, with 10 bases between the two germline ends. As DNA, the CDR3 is TGTGCCAGCAAGTTATCGTCCACAGATACGCAGTATTTT. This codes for CASKLSSTDTQYF.

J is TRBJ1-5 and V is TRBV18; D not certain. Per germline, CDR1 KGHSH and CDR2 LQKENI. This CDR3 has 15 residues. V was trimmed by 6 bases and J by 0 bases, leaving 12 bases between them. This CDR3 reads CASSLYRDSNQPQHF. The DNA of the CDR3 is TGTGCCAGCTCGCTTTACAGAGATAGCAATCAGCCCCAGCATTTT.

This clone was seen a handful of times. Written as DNA, the CDR3 is TGTGCCAGCAGCTTCAATCCTAGGGCCGTGAACACTGAAGCTTTCTTT. Protein: CASSFNPRAVNTEAFF. The gene calls are TRBV14 and TRBJ1-1; D gene uncertain. There are 16 residues in the CDR3. Trimming cost V 5 bases and J 0 bases, with 16 bases left between them. Germline values: CDR1 SGHDN, CDR2 FVKESK.

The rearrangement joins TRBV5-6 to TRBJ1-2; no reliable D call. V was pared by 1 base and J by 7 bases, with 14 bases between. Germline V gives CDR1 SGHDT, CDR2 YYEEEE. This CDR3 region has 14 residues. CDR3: CASSLISEDGGYTF. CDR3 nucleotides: TGTGCCAGCAGCTTGATATCGGAAGATGGTGGCTACACCTTC.

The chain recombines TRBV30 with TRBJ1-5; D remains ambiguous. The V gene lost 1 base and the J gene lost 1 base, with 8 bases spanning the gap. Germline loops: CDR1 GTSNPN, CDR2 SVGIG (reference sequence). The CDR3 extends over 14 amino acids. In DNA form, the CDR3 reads TGTGCCTGGAGTGCAGGAGGGAGCAATCAGCCCCAGCATTTT. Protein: CAWSAGGSNQPQHF.

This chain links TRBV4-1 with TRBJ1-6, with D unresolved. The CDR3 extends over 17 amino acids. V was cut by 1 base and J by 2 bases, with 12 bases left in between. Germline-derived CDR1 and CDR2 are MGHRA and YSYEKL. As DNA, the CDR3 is TGCGCCAGCAGCCAAGCCGGCAGTCTAACCTATAATTCACCCCTCCACTTT. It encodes CASSQAGSLTYNSPLHF.

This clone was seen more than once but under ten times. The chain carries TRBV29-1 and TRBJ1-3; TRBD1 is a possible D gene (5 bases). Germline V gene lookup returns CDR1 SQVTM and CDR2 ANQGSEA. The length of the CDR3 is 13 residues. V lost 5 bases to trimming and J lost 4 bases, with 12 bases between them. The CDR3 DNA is TGCAGCGTTAGTGACAGAGAAGGAAACACCATATATTTT. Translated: CSVSDREGNTIYF. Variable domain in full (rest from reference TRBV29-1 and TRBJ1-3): SAVISQKPSRDICQRGTSLTIQCQVDSQVTMMFWYRQQPGQSLTLIATANQGSEATYESGFVIDKFPISRPNLTFSTLTVSNMSPEDSSIYLCSVSDREGNTIYFGEGSWLTVV.

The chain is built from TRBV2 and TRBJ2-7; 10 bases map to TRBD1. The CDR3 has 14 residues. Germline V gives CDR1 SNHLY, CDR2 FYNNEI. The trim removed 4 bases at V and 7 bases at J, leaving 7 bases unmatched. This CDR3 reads CASSVRTGGGEQYV. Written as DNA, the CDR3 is TGTGCCAGCAGTGTCCGGACAGGGGGGGGTGAGCAGTACGTC.

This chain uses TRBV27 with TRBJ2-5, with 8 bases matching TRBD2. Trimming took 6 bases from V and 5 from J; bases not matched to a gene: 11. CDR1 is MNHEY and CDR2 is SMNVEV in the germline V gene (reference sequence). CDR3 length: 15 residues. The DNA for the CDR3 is TGTGCCAGCAGACACCTAAGCGGGGGTTTGGAGACCCAGTACTTC. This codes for CASRHLSGGLETQYF.

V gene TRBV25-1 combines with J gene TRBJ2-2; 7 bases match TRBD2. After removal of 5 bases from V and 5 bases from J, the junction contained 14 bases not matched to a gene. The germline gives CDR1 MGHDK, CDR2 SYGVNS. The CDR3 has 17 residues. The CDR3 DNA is TGTGCCAGCAGTCCTCTCGGTCTAGCGGTCGGGACCGGGGAGCTGTTTTTT. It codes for CASSPLGLAVGTGELFF.

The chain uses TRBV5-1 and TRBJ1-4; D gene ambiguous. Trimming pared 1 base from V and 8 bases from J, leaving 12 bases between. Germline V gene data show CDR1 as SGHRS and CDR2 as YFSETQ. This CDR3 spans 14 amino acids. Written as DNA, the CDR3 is TGCGCCAGCAGCTTGTTTGGGAACAACGAAAAACTGTTTTTT. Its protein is CASSLFGNNEKLFF.

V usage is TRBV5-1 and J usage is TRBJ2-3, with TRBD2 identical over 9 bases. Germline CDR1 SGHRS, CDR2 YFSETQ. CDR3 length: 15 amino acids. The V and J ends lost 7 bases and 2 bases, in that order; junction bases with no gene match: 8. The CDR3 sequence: CASRTSAYSTDTQYF. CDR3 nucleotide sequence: TGCGCCAGCCGGACTAGCGCCTACTCCACAGATACGCAGTATTTT.

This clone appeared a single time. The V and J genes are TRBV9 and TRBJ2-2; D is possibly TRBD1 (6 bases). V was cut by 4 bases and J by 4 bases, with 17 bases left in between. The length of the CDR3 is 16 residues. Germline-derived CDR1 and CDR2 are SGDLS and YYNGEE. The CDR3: CASSPQGRQVTGELFF. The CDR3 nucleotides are TGTGCCAGCAGCCCCCAGGGGCGCCAGGTCACCGGGGAGCTGTTTTTT.